The 26 T cell receptor beta chains below come from one sample, sequenced in a study of technical replicates of blood from a handful of donors (dated by TCRdb to 2017 to 2019). Library preparation used the immunoSEQ multiplex PCR assay. What TCRdb holds here is the immuneACCESS table cut down to in-frame rearrangements. Part of the clones is not present; checked against another copy, under half of the missing clones reflect an unresolved V gene, and the others are unexplained. The sample table contains around 85,000 clones; only one count was recorded for roughly 94% of them. The top ten clonotypes cover roughly 0.25% of the sample. Sequencing was done on a sample of T cells isolated from PBMCs. Source of these receptors: a human donor in good health.

The CDR3 loop reads CASSSGTNTGELFF. DNA of the CDR3: TGTGCCAGCAGCTCCGGGACAAACACCGGGGAGCTGTTTTTT. The rearrangement joins TRBV7-7 to TRBJ2-2, with TRBD1 as a possible D gene (6 bases). Germline assignment: CDR1 SSHAT and CDR2 FNYEAQ (reference sequence). V was clipped by 4 bases and J by 2 bases, with 8 bases between them. The CDR3 spans 14 residues.

The chain recombines TRBV4-1 with TRBJ2-1, with unresolved D. The V and J ends lost 6 bases and 0 bases respectively, with 12 bases between them. The CDR3 extends over 15 amino acids. CDR1 and CDR2 (germline): MGHRA, YSYEKL. In DNA form, the CDR3 reads TGCGCCAGCAGTCCCGAATATAGCTCCTACAATGAGCAGTTCTTC. Translation gives CASSPEYSSYNEQFF.

This clone was observed once. CDR3 sequence: CASSQGLAKDEQYF. The CDR3 DNA follows: TGCGCCAGCAGCCAAGGGCTAGCCAAGGACGAGCAGTACTTC. V is TRBV4-1 and J is TRBJ2-7; possible D gene TRBD2, 5 bases. This CDR3 region has 14 residues. V gave up 1 base and J gave up 5 bases, with 12 bases separating them. Germline V gene data show CDR1 as MGHRA and CDR2 as YSYEKL.

As regards this clone: Other DNA variants within this sample encode the same CDR3. V and J are TRBV6-5 and TRBJ2-7, with D hard to call. The CDR3 covers 13 residues. Germline values: CDR1 MNHEY, CDR2 SVGAGI. Trimming took off 2 bases at V and 0 bases at J, with 5 bases between the two ends. The CDR3 sequence is CASSYRSSYEQYF. CDR3 bases: TGTGCCAGCAGTTACCGGAGCTCCTACGAGCAGTACTTC.

The genes are TRBV7-9 and TRBJ2-7, with a weak D call TRBD2 (5 bases). This CDR3 has 13 residues. V was pared by 2 bases and J by 5 bases, with 10 bases between. CDR1 is SEHNR, CDR2 FQNEAQ, per germline (reference sequence). The CDR3 DNA sequence: TGTGCCAGCAGCTTATTAGGGAGCGACGAGCAGTACTTC. This encodes CASSLLGSDEQYF.

This clone was recorded only once. This rearrangement joins TRBV5-4 to TRBJ1-3; D is ambiguous. Germline V gene lookup returns CDR1 SGHNT and CDR2 YYREEE (reference sequence). Trimming cost V 1 base and J 5 bases, with 10 bases left between them. The CDR3 spans 14 residues. CDR3 nucleotides: TGTGCCAGCAGCTTGAACAGAGAGAGAAACACCATATATTTT. Amino acid sequence: CASSLNRERNTIYF.

The chain recombines TRBV11-3 with TRBJ2-5; possibly TRBD2 for D (6 bases). This CDR3 has 16 amino acids. Germline CDR1 is SGHNT and CDR2 is YENEEA. The V end was cut by 1 base, the J end by 5 bases, with 17 bases between. The CDR3 DNA reads as TGTGCCAGCAGCTTAGTCTATGGGACTGGTGAGGAGACCCAGTACTTC. Translation: CASSLVYGTGEETQYF.

The count of this clone is one. The J gene is TRBJ1-6, the V gene TRBV6-5; D remains unclear. The CDR3 length is 14 residues. From germline, CDR1 is MNHEY and CDR2 SVGAGI. Trimming removed 6 bases at V and 9 bases at J, with 15 bases between. The CDR3 coding sequence is TGTGCCAGCAGACTGCCAGCAAGGAGTTCACCCCTCCACTTT. This translates into CASRLPARSSPLHF.

This clone was seen just once. This chain uses TRBV7-2 with TRBJ2-7, with D hard to call. Trimming pared 4 bases from V and 5 bases from J, leaving 12 bases between. The germline V gene encodes CDR1 SGHTA and CDR2 FQGNSA. The CDR3 extends over 13 amino acids. DNA of the CDR3: TGTGCCAGCAGCTCCCTAGTAACCCACGAGCAGTACTTC. It specifies CASSSLVTHEQYF. The full variable domain, completed using reference TRBV7-2 and TRBJ2-7, is GAGVSQSPSNKVTEKGKDVELRCDPISGHTALYWYRQSLGQGLEFLIYFQGNSAPDKSGLPSDRFSAERTGGSVSTLTIQRTQQEDSAVYLCASSSLVTHEQYFGPGTRLTVT.

This sequence joins TRBV6-1 and TRBJ2-5; the match to TRBD1 covers 7 bases. CDR3 size: 14 residues. The V gene's germline CDR1 is MNHNS and CDR2 SASEGT. The V segment lost 7 bases and the J segment 2 bases; nucleotides outside the gene matches: 7. The CDR3 here is CASTRTGVQETQYF. The CDR3 coding sequence is TGTGCCAGCACTCGTACAGGGGTACAAGAGACCCAGTACTTC.

The chain has TRBV29-1 and TRBJ2-2, with D perhaps matching TRBD2 (6 bases). Trimming left V 4 bases short and J 4 bases short, with 7 bases between. CDR1 is SQVTM, CDR2 ANQGSEA, per germline. The CDR3 covers 12 residues. CDR3 sequence reads: CSVGRGTGELFF. The CDR3, as DNA: TGCAGCGTTGGGCGGGGCACCGGGGAGCTGTTTTTT.

This clone appeared a few times. This chain links TRBV6-5 with TRBJ1-5, with D unclear. The CDR3 extends over 13 amino acids. Germline V gene lookup returns CDR1 MNHEY and CDR2 SVGAGI. Trimming took 2 bases from V and 4 from J, leaving 6 bases between them. The CDR3 nucleotides read TGTGCCAGCAGTTACGGCGGAAATCAGCCCCAGCATTTT. Encoded protein: CASSYGGNQPQHF.

The CDR3 here is CASSVEGAAEAFF. CDR3 nucleotides: TGTGCCAGCAGCGTGGAGGGGGCGGCTGAAGCTTTCTTT. The rearrangement joins TRBV9 to TRBJ1-1; TRBD1 agrees at 7 bases. J lost 6 bases, V lost 2 bases, and 4 bases had no gene match. Germline V gene data show CDR1 as SGDLS and CDR2 as YYNGEE. The CDR3 loop spans 13 amino acids.

The chain couples TRBV6-6 to TRBJ1-3; D gene ambiguous. Germline CDR1 MNHNY, CDR2 SVGAGI (reference sequence). CDR3 length equals 15 residues. V was clipped by 3 bases and J by 0 bases, with 9 bases between them. This CDR3 reads CASSYGSRSGNTIYF. The CDR3 DNA follows: TGTGCCAGCAGTTATGGCAGTCGCTCTGGAAACACCATATATTTT.

V usage is TRBV27 and J usage is TRBJ2-4; D possibly corresponds to TRBD1 (6 bases). Germline loops: CDR1 MNHEY, CDR2 SMNVEV (reference sequence). The CDR3 runs 11 residues. V lost 6 bases to trimming and J lost 6 bases, with 6 bases between them. The CDR3 reads CASRGGNIQYF. The CDR3, as DNA: TGTGCCAGCAGAGGGGGAAACATTCAGTACTTC.

As regards this clone: The same CDR3 is also encoded by other DNA sequences in this sample. This sequence joins TRBV5-1 and TRBJ2-7; the D gene is possibly TRBD1 (5 bases). V lost 4 bases and J 2 bases, leaving 16 bases between the germline ends. The CDR3 runs 15 residues. The germline gives CDR1 SGHRS, CDR2 YFSETQ. In nucleotides, the CDR3 is TGCGCCAGCAGCCCAGGGCAGGGAAAGACCTACGAGCAGTACTTC. Protein: CASSPGQGKTYEQYF.

This rearrangement joins TRBV5-1 to TRBJ1-2, with 7 bases matching TRBD1. Germline CDR1 SGHRS, CDR2 YFSETQ. CDR3 size: 13 residues. Germline trimming cut 0 bases from V and 7 bases from J; bases unmatched to any gene: 3. The CDR3 loop reads CASSLEQGPGYTF. CDR3 nucleotides: TGCGCCAGCAGCTTGGAACAGGGGCCTGGCTACACCTTC.

The J gene is TRBJ2-7, the V gene TRBV6-5; a possible D gene is TRBD1 (5 bases). CDR1 is MNHEY and CDR2 is SVGAGI in the germline V gene. The CDR3 is made up of 11 amino acids. V was cut by 7 bases and J by 6 bases, with 10 bases left in between. CDR3 amino acids: CASTQASEQYF. In nucleotides, the CDR3 is TGTGCCAGCACACAGGCGAGCGAGCAGTACTTC.

The chain is built from TRBV4-1 and TRBJ2-7; 7 bases map to TRBD1. CDR1 MGHRA and CDR2 YSYEKL come from the germline V gene. V shed 4 bases, J shed 2 bases, and the junction held 5 bases outside the gene matches. The CDR3 totals 14 residues. The CDR3 bases are TGCGCCAGCAGCCCCGGGACAGCTACCTACGAGCAGTACTTC. This codes for CASSPGTATYEQYF.

The CDR3 reads CASSAPGETQYF. The CDR3 DNA reads TGTGCCAGCAGTGCCCCGGGAGAGACCCAGTACTTC. V is TRBV6-1 and J is TRBJ2-5; D call uncertain. The CDR3 covers 12 residues. Germline CDR1 reads MNHNS; CDR2 reads SASEGT. V was clipped by 4 bases and J by 4 bases, with 7 bases between them.

For the CDR3, the DNA is TGCGCCAGCAGCCAAGTCCTCGACAGGGACCCCTCCTACGAGCAGTACTTC. It is translated as CASSQVLDRDPSYEQYF. V usage is TRBV4-1 and J usage is TRBJ2-7; 7 nucleotides line up with TRBD1. V lost 1 base to trimming and J lost 0 bases; unmatched junction nucleotides: 9. This CDR3 has 17 residues. Germline CDR1 is MGHRA and CDR2 is YSYEKL.

This clone was detected only once. The gene calls are TRBV18 and TRBJ1-5; D not certain. Germline assignment: CDR1 KGHSH and CDR2 LQKENI. The germline V and J ends were trimmed by 0 bases and 2 bases, with 8 bases remaining between them. The length of the CDR3 is 15 residues. The CDR3 nucleotides are TGTGCCAGCTCACCACCGACCGGGGGCAATCAGCCCCAGCATTTT. Translating gives CASSPPTGGNQPQHF. Full variable domain (remainder filled in from reference TRBV18 and TRBJ1-5): NAGVMQNPRHLVRRRGQEARLRCSPMKGHSHVYWYRQLPEEGLKFMVYLQKENIIDESGMPKERFSAEFPKEGPSILRIQQVVRGDSAAYFCASSPPTGGNQPQHFGDGTRLSIL.

The V and J genes are TRBV7-2 and TRBJ2-3; TRBD2 is a possible D gene (6 bases). Trimming left V 4 bases short and J 3 bases short, with 14 bases between. The CDR3 totals 15 residues. Germline V gene sequence: CDR1 SGHTA, CDR2 FQGNSA. CDR3 nucleotide sequence: TGTGCCAGCAGCTCGCAAGGGACTTCGACAGATACGCAGTATTTT. This codes for CASSSQGTSTDTQYF.

This chain joins TRBV5-1 and TRBJ1-1, with 8 bases that match TRBD1. CDR1 is SGHRS and CDR2 is YFSETQ in the germline V gene. Trimming cost V 0 bases and J 14 bases; bases outside gene matches: 9. CDR3 size: 13 residues. The CDR3 loop reads CASSLEGQESIFF. Here the CDR3 DNA reads TGCGCCAGCAGCTTGGAGGGACAGGAGTCGATCTTCTTT.

The rearrangement links TRBV27 to TRBJ2-2, with D maybe TRBD2 (7 bases). The CDR3 extends over 16 amino acids. Trimming took off 5 bases at V and 4 bases at J, with 17 bases between the two ends. CDR1 and CDR2 (germline): MNHEY, SMNVEV (reference sequence). The CDR3: CASSPFGGGGTGELFF. CDR3 sequence (DNA): TGTGCCAGCAGTCCCTTTGGGGGGGGCGGCACCGGGGAGCTGTTTTTT.

The chain is built from TRBV27 and TRBJ2-7, with D hard to call. In germline, CDR1 is MNHEY, CDR2 SMNVEV (reference sequence). CDR3 length: 12 residues. CDR3 in amino acids: CASGRRRYEQYF. The CDR3 DNA is TGTGCTTCGGGTCGCCGACGCTACGAGCAGTACTTC.